The rows below give T cell receptor beta chains drawn from one sample of a study of blood T cell repertoires in COVID-19. Some clones are missing from TCRdb's copy, which holds only in-frame ones; the method was immunoSEQ multiplex PCR. The sample has approximately 230,000 clones; approximately 86% are singletons. The source material was peripheral blood. The receptor set was obtained from a woman of 80 years or more with active or convalescent COVID-19. Both conserved end residues are part of each CDR3. Each record gives: J gene, V gene, CDR3 protein.

J: TRBJ2-2; V: TRBV5-1; CDR3: CASSWGTGDTGELFF
J: TRBJ1-2; V: TRBV28; CDR3: CAIIQGAGHGYTF
J: TRBJ1-2; V: TRBV4-2; CDR3: CASSKPGTGKYYGYTF
J: TRBJ2-7; V: TRBV28; CDR3: CASSLSYTADYEQYF
J: TRBJ1-2; V: TRBV28; CDR3: CASSSAGTEALNYGYTF
J: TRBJ2-4; V: TRBV11-3; CDR3: CASSLDLAPAKNIQYF
J: TRBJ2-3; V: TRBV28; CDR3: CASSFRGQGGDTQYF
J: TRBJ1-2; V: TRBV5-1; CDR3: CASSLDPGGDGYTF
J: TRBJ2-1; V: TRBV18; CDR3: CASSSGLAGWEQFF
J: TRBJ1-4; V: TRBV10-3; CDR3: CAISDSGQGNQKLFF
J: TRBJ2-1; V: TRBV14; CDR3: CASSQGHVQFF
J: TRBJ1-2; V: TRBV6-5; CDR3: CASTTTRVGGYTF
J: TRBJ1-1; V: TRBV5-5; CDR3: CASSLDVVRRDTEAFF
J: TRBJ2-5; V: TRBV5-1; CDR3: CASSLTGQGEIQYF
J: TRBJ2-5; V: TRBV28; CDR3: CASARDQAGKTQYF
J: TRBJ2-3; V: TRBV4-2; CDR3: CASSQGRVAGGLSTDTQYF